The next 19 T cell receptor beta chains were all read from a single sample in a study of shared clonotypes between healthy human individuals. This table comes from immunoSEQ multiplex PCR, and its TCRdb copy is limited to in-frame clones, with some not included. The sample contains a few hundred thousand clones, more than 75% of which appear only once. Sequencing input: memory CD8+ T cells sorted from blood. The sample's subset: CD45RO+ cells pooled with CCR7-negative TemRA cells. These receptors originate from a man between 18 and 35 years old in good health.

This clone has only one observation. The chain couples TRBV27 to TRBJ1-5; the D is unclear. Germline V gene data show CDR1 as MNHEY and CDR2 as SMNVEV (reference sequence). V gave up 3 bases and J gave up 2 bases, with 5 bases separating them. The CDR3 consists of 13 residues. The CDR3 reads CASSFSGNQPQHF. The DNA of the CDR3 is TGTGCCAGCAGTTTCTCTGGCAATCAGCCCCAGCATTTT.

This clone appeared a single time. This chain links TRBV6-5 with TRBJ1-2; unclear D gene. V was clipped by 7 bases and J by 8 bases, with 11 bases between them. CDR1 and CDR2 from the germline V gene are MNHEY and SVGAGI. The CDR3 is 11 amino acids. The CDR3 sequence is CASKSGRGYTF. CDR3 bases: TGTGCCAGCAAGTCGGGGAGGGGCTACACCTTC.

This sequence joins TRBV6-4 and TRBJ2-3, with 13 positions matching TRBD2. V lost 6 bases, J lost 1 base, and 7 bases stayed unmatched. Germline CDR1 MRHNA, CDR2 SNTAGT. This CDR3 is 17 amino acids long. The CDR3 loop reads CASRHRLAGGCTDTQYF. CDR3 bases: TGTGCCAGCAGACATAGACTAGCGGGGGGCTGCACAGATACGCAGTATTTT.

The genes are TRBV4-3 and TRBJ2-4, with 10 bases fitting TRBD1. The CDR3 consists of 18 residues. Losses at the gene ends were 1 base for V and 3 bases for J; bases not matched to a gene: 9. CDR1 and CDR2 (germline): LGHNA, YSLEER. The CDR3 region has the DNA TGCGCCAGCAGCCAAGGGGGGACAGGGGTCGAGGGCAAAAACATTCAGTACTTC. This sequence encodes CASSQGGTGVEGKNIQYF.

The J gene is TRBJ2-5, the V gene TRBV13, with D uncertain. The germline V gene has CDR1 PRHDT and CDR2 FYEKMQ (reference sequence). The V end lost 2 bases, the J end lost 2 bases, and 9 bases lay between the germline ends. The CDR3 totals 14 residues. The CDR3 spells CASSLLASQETQYF. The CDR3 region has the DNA TGTGCCAGCAGCTTATTGGCATCTCAAGAGACCCAGTACTTC.

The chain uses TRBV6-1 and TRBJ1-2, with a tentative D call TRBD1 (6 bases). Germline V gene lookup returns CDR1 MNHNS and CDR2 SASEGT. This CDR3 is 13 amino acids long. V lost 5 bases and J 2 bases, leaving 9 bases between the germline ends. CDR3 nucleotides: TGTGCCAGCAGTCGCGACAGGAACTATGGCTACACCTTC. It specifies CASSRDRNYGYTF.

The DNA for the CDR3 is TGCGCCAGCAGCTTGGGGGGGACAGATACGCAGTATTTT. Amino acids: CASSLGGTDTQYF. The V call is TRBV5-1, the J call TRBJ2-3; tentatively, D is TRBD1 or TRBD2 (5 bases each). Germline CDR1 reads SGHRS; CDR2 reads YFSETQ. CDR3 length: 13 amino acids. Trimming left V 0 bases short and J 3 bases short, with 5 bases between.

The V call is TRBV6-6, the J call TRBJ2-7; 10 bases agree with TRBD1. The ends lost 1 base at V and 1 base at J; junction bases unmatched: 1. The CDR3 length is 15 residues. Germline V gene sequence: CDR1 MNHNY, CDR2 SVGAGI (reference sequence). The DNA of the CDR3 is TGTGCCAGCAGTTACTGGGACAGGGGTTCCTACGAGCAGTACTTC. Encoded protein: CASSYWDRGSYEQYF.

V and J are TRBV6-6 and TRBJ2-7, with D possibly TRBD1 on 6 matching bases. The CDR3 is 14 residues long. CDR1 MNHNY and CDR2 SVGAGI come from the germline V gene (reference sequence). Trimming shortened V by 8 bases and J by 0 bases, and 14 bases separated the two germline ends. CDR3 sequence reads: CASRRTESSYEQYF. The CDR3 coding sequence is TGTGCCAGCCGTCGGACAGAAAGCTCCTACGAGCAGTACTTC.

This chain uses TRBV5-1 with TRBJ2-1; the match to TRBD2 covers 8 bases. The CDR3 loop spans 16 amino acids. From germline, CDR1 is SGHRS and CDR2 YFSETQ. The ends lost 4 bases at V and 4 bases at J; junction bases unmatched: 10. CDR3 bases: TGCGCCAGCAGCGACCCAAGCGGGGGCGAATACAATGAGCAGTTCTTC. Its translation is CASSDPSGGEYNEQFF.

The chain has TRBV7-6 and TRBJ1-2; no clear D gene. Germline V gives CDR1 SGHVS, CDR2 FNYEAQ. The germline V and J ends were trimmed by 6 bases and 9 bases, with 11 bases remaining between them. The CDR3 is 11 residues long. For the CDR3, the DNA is TGTGCCAGCAGTCTACTTGGGAGCTACACCTTC. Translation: CASSLLGSYTF. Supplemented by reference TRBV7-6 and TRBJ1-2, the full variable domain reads GAGVSQSPRYKVTKRGQDVALRCDPISGHVSLYWYRQALGQGPEFLTYFNYEAQQDKSGLPNDRFSAERPEGSISTLTIQRTEQRDSAMYRCASSLLGSYTFGSGTRLTVV.

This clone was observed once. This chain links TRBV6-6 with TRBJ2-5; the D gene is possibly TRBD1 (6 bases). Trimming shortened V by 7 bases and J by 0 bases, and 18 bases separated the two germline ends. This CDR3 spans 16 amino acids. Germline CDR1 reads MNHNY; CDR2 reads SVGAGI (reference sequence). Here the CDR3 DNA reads TGTGCCAGCACCGGAACTCCAGGGGTAGACCAAGAGACCCAGTACTTC. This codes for CASTGTPGVDQETQYF.

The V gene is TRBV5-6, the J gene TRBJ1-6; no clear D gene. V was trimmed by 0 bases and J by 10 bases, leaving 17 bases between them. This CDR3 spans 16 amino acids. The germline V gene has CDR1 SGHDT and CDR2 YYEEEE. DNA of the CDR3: TGTGCCAGCAGCTTGGATCAGGCGGATTCGGGGTCACCCCTCCACTTT. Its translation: CASSLDQADSGSPLHF.

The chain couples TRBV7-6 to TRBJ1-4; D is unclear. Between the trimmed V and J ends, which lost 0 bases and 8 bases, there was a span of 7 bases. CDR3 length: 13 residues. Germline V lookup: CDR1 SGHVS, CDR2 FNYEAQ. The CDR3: CASSLAKGEKLFF. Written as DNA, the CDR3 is TGTGCCAGCAGCTTAGCGAAGGGCGAAAAACTGTTTTTT.

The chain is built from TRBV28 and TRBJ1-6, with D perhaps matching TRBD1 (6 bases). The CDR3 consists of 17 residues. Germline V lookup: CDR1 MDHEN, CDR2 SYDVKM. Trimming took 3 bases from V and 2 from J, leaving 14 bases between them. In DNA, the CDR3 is TGTGCCAGCAGTTTTGACAGGCCGCCGACCTATAATTCACCCCTCCACTTT. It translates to CASSFDRPPTYNSPLHF.

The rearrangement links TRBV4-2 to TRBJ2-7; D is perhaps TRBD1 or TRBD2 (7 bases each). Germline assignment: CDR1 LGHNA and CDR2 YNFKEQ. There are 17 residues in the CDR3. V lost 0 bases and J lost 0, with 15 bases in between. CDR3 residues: CASSQEGGTESSYEQYF. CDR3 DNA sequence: TGTGCCAGCAGCCAAGAGGGGGGGACAGAAAGCTCCTACGAGCAGTACTTC.

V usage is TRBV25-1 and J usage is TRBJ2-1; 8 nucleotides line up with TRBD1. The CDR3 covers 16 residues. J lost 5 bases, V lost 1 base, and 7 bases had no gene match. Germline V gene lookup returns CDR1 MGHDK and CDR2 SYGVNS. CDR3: CASSESKGQENNEQFF. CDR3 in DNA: TGTGCCAGCAGTGAATCGAAGGGACAGGAAAACAATGAGCAGTTCTTC. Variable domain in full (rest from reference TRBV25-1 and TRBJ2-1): EADIYQTPRYLVIGTGKKITLECSQTMGHDKMYWYQQDPGMELHLIHYSYGVNSTEKGDLSSESTVSRIRTEHFPLTLESARPSHTSQYLCASSESKGQENNEQFFGPGTRLTVL.

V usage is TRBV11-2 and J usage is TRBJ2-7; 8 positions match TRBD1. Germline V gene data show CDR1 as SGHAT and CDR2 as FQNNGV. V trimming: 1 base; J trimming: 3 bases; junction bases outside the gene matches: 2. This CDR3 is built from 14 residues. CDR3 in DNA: TGTGCCAGCAGCTTAGCGGACAGGGTCTACGAGCAGTACTTC. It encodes CASSLADRVYEQYF.

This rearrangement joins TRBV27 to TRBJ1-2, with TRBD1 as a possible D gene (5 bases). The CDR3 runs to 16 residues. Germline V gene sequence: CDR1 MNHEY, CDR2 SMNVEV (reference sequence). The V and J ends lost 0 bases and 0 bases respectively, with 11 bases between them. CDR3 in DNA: TGTGCCAGCAGTTTATCGACACCCAGGGCTAACTATGGCTACACCTTC. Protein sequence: CASSLSTPRANYGYTF.